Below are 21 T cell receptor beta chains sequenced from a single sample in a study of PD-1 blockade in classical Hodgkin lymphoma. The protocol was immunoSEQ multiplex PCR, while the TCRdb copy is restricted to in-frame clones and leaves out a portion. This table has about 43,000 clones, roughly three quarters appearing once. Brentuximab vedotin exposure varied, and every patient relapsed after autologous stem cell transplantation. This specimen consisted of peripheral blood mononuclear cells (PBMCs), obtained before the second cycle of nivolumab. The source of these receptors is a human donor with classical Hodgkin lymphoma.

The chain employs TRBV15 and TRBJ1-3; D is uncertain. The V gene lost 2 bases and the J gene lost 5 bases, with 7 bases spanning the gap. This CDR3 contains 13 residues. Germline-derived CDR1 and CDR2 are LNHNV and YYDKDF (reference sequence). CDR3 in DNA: TGTGCCACCAGCAGAAGCAACCGAAACACCATATATTTT. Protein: CATSRSNRNTIYF.

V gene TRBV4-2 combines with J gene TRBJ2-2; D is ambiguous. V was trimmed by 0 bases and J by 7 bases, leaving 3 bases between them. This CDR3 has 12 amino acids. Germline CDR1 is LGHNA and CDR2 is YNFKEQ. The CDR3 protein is CASSQDIGELFF. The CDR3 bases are TGTGCCAGCAGCCAAGATATCGGGGAGCTGTTTTTT.

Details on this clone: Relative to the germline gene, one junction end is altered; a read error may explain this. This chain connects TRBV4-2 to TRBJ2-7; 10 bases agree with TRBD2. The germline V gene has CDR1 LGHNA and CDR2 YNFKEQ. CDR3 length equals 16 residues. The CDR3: CAGSQDNSGGAYEQYF. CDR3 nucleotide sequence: TGTGCCGGCAGCCAAGATAACAGCGGGGGGGCCTACGAGCAGTACTTC.

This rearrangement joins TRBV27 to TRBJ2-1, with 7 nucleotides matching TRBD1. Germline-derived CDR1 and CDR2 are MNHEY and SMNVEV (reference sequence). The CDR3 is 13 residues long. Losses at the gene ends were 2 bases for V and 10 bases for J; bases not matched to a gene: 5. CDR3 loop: CASSLATRGEQFF. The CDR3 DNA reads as TGTGCCAGCAGTTTAGCTACCAGGGGGGAGCAGTTCTTC.

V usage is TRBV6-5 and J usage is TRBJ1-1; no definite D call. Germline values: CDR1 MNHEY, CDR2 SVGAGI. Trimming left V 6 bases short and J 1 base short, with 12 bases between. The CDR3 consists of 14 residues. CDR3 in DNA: TGTGCCAGCAGAACGCTGGGTAAGAACACTGAAGCTTTCTTT. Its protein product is CASRTLGKNTEAFF.

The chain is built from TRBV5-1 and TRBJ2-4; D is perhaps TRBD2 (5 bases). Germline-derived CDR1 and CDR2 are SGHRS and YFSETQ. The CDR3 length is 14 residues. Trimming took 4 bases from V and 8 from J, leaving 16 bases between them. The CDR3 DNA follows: TGCGCCAGCAGCCCGTCGGCGGGTGCGGACATTCAGTACTTC. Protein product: CASSPSAGADIQYF.

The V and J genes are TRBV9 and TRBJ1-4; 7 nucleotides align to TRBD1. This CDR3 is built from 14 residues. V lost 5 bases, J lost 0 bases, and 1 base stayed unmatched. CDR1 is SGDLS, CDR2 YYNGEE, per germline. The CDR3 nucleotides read TGTGCCAGCAGTGACAGGGCAACTAATGAAAAACTGTTTTTT. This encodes CASSDRATNEKLFF. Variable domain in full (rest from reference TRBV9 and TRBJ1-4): DSGVTQTPKHLITATGQRVTLRCSPRSGDLSVYWYQQSLDQGLQFLIQYYNGEERAKGNILERFSAQQFPDLHSELNLSSLELGDSALYFCASSDRATNEKLFFGSGTQLSVL.

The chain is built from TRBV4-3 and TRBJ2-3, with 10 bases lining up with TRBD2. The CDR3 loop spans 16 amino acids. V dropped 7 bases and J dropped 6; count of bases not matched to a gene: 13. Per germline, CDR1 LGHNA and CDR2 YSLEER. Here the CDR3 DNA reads TGCGCCAGCACAAAAGAAAGCGGGGGGGGCTGGGATACGCAGTATTTT. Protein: CASTKESGGGWDTQYF.

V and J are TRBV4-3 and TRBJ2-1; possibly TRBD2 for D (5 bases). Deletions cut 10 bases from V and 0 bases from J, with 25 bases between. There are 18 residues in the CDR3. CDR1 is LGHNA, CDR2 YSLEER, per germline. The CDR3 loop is CAITIGLSAVSSYNEQFF. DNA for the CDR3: TGCGCCATCACTATCGGACTCTCTGCCGTGAGCTCCTACAATGAGCAGTTCTTC.

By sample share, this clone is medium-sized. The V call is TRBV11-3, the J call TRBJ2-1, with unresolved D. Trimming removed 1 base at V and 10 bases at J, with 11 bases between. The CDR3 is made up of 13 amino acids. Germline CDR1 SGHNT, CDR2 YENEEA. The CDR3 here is CASSLGPSEEQFF. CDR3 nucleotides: TGTGCCAGCAGCTTAGGCCCGTCCGAAGAGCAGTTCTTC.

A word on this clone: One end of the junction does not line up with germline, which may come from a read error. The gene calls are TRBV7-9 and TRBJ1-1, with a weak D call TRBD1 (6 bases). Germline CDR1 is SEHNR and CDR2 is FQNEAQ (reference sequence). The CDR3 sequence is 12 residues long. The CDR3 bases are TGTGCCAGCAGCCCTGGACAGCGAGCTTCTGATTTT. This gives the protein CASSPGQRASDF.

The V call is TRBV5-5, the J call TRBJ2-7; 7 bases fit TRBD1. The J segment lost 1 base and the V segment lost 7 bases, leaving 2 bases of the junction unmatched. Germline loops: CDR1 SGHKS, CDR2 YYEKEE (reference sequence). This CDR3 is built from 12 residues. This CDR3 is CASRDRSYEQYF. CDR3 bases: TGTGCCAGCCGGGACAGATCCTACGAGCAGTACTTC.

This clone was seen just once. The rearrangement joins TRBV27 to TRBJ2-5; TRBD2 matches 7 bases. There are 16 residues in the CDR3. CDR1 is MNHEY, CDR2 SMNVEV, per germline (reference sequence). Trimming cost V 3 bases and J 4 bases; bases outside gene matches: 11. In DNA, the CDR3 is TGTGCCAGCAGTTTGTGGGGCGGGAGAGGCCGAGAGACCCAGTACTTC. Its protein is CASSLWGGRGRETQYF.

The CDR3 DNA follows: TGTGCCAGCAGTTTAGGGACAGGGGGAGCTGAAGCTTTCTTT. Translation: CASSLGTGGAEAFF. This chain uses TRBV27 with TRBJ1-1; 11 bases fit TRBD1. This CDR3 contains 14 residues. The V segment lost 2 bases and the J segment 6 bases; nucleotides outside the gene matches: 2. Germline V gene lookup returns CDR1 MNHEY and CDR2 SMNVEV (reference sequence).

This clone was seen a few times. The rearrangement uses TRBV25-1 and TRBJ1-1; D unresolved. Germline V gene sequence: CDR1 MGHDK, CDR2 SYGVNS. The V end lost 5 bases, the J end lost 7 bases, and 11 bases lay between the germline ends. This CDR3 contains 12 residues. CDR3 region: CASSHGRGEAFF. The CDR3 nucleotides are TGTGCCAGCAGTCACGGGCGTGGTGAAGCTTTCTTT.

The CDR3 DNA is TGTGCCAGCCGAGAATCGGGCGGAACGATCTCCTACGAGCAGTACTTC. This encodes CASRESGGTISYEQYF. V and J are TRBV7-2 and TRBJ2-7; unclear D gene. The CDR3 has 16 amino acids. Trimming left V 8 bases short and J 0 bases short, with 20 bases between. The germline V gene has CDR1 SGHTA and CDR2 FQGNSA.

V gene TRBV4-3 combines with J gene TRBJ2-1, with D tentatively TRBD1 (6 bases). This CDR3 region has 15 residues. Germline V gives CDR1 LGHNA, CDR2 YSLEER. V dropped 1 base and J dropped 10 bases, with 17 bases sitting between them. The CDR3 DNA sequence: TGCGCCAGCAGCCAAGGTGAGGGGGACCTGTCGGAGCAGTTCTTC. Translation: CASSQGEGDLSEQFF.

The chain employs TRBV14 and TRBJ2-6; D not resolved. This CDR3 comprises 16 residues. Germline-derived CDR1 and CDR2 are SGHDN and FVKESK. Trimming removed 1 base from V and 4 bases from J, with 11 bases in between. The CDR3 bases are TGTGCCAGCAGCCAAGGGGGTTGGGCCGGGGCCAACGTCCTGACTTTC. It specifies CASSQGGWAGANVLTF.

Here the CDR3 reads CASSVGSGGRNYGYTF. CDR3 DNA sequence: TGTGCCAGCAGCGTAGGATCAGGGGGGCGAAACTATGGCTACACCTTC. V usage is TRBV9 and J usage is TRBJ1-2; 7 bases map to TRBD1. The CDR3 contains 16 residues. CDR1 SGDLS and CDR2 YYNGEE come from the germline V gene. The junction had 7 bases not matched to a gene; V was cut back by 0 bases and J by 2 bases. Complete variable domain (other parts from reference TRBV9 and TRBJ1-2): DSGVTQTPKHLITATGQRVTLRCSPRSGDLSVYWYQQSLDQGLQFLIQYYNGEERAKGNILERFSAQQFPDLHSELNLSSLELGDSALYFCASSVGSGGRNYGYTFGSGTRLTVV.

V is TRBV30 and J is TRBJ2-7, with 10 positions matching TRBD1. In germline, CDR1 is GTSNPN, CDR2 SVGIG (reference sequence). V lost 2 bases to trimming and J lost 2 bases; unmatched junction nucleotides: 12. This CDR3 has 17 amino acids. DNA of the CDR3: TGTGCCTGGAGTCGGGACAGGGGCGCCTCTCTGGCCTACGAGCAGTACTTC. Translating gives CAWSRDRGASLAYEQYF.

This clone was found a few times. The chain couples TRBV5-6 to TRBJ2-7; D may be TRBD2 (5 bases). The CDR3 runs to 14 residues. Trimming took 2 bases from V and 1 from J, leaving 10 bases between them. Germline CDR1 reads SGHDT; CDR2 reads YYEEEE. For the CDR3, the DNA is TGTGCCAGCAGCTTTCGTACTAGATCCTACGAGCAGTACTTC. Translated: CASSFRTRSYEQYF. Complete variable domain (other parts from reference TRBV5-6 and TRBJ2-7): DAGVTQSPTHLIKTRGQQVTLRCSPKSGHDTVSWYQQALGQGPQFIFQYYEEEERQRGNFPDRFSGHQFPNYSSELNVNALLLGDSALYLCASSFRTRSYEQYFGPGTRLTVT.